The rows below give T cell receptor beta chains drawn from one sample of a study of T cells in Graves' hyperthyroidism and ophthalmopathy. Using its own MiXCR run on the multiplex PCR reads, TCRdb lists one record per CDR3 protein. Seen here are 250,000 or so distinct CDR3 sequences, around 17% observed once, and the top ten hold about 29%. What was sequenced was blood. The source of these receptors is a woman under 30 with Graves' ophthalmopathy. Each CDR3 is given with its conserved first and last residue. Fields, in order: CDR3 length, D gene, clone size, J gene, V gene, CDR3 protein, CDR3 DNA. The D gene is left open where the match is weak. Size values are once, few and many counts, or a class for expanded clones, and some rows have none.

len: 14; d_gene: NA; abundance: many; j_gene: TRBJ2-5; v_gene: TRBV6-2/TRBV6-3; CDR3aa: CASSYGTGRETQYF; CDR3nt: TGTGCCAGCAGTTACGGTACAGGGAGGGAGACCCAGTACTTC
len: 17; d_gene: TRBD2; abundance: NA; j_gene: TRBJ2-3; v_gene: TRBV2; CDR3aa: CASSETSSGSGTDTQYF; CDR3nt: TGTGCCAGCAGTGAAACTTCTAGCGGGAGTGGCACAGATACGCAGTATTTT
len: 15; d_gene: TRBD1; abundance: many; j_gene: TRBJ1-4; v_gene: TRBV7-2; CDR3aa: CASSLERGRGTELFF; CDR3nt: TGTGCCAGCAGCTTAGAAAGGGGGCGGGGAACAGAACTGTTTTTT
len: 19; d_gene: NA; abundance: many; j_gene: TRBJ1-5; v_gene: TRBV30; CDR3aa: CAWGSPRSGRIDGNQPQHF; CDR3nt: TGTGCCTGGGGATCTCCTAGGTCAGGGCGTATCGATGGCAATCAGCCCCAGCATTTT
len: 13; d_gene: TRBD1; abundance: many; j_gene: TRBJ1-2; v_gene: TRBV5-1; CDR3aa: CASSPDRFYGYTF; CDR3nt: TGCGCCAGCAGCCCGGACAGGTTCTATGGCTACACCTTC
len: 17; d_gene: TRBD2; abundance: many; j_gene: TRBJ2-5; v_gene: TRBV9; CDR3aa: CASSVGGLAGGRETQYF; CDR3nt: TGTGCCAGCAGCGTAGGAGGCCTAGCGGGAGGTCGGGAGACCCAGTACTTC
len: 14; d_gene: TRBD1; abundance: few; j_gene: TRBJ1-4; v_gene: TRBV4-2; CDR3aa: CASSQGQVNEKLFF; CDR3nt: TGTGCCAGCAGCCAGGGACAGGTGAATGAAAAACTGTTTTTT
len: 16; d_gene: NA; abundance: few; j_gene: TRBJ1-1; v_gene: TRBV5-8; CDR3aa: CASSLELGGLNTEAFF; CDR3nt: TGTGCCAGCAGCTTGGAGCTCGGGGGGTTGAACACTGAAGCTTTCTTT
len: 15; d_gene: NA; abundance: many; j_gene: TRBJ2-7; v_gene: TRBV4-1; CDR3aa: CASSQGQLAQYEQYF; CDR3nt: TGCGCCAGCAGCCAAGGCCAACTAGCTCAGTACGAGCAGTACTTC
len: 16; d_gene: NA; abundance: many; j_gene: TRBJ1-1; v_gene: TRBV28; CDR3aa: CASSGDRGGRNTEAFF; CDR3nt: TGTGCCAGCAGTGGGGATAGAGGGGGTCGGAACACTGAAGCTTTCTTT
len: 18; d_gene: TRBD1; abundance: NA; j_gene: TRBJ2-6; v_gene: TRBV5-1; CDR3aa: CASSTTGQGASGANVLTF; CDR3nt: TGCGCCAGCAGCACAACGGGACAGGGGGCATCTGGGGCCAACGTCCTGACTTTC
len: 16; d_gene: TRBD2; abundance: many; j_gene: TRBJ2-1; v_gene: TRBV5-1; CDR3aa: CASSFPGTSGSGEQFF; CDR3nt: TGCGCCAGCAGTTTCCCCGGGACTAGCGGGAGCGGCGAGCAGTTCTTC
len: 16; d_gene: TRBD2; abundance: many; j_gene: TRBJ2-3; v_gene: TRBV2; CDR3aa: CASSPRERGFTDTQYF; CDR3nt: TGTGCCAGCAGCCCTCGGGAGCGGGGGTTCACAGATACGCAGTATTTT
len: 15; d_gene: NA; abundance: many; j_gene: TRBJ2-7; v_gene: TRBV6-5; CDR3aa: CASSYSGPNSYEQYF; CDR3nt: TGTGCCAGCAGTTACTCCGGGCCCAACTCCTACGAGCAGTACTTC
len: 10; d_gene: NA; abundance: NA; j_gene: TRBJ2-7; v_gene: TRBV29-1; CDR3aa: CSVGGGEQYF; CDR3nt: TGCAGCGTTGGAGGGGGCGAGCAGTACTTC
len: 15; d_gene: NA; abundance: NA; j_gene: TRBJ1-5; v_gene: TRBV28; CDR3aa: CASKMIGPRGQPQHF; CDR3nt: TGTGCCAGCAAAATGATAGGGCCCCGAGGGCAGCCCCAGCATTTT
len: 14; d_gene: NA; abundance: NA; j_gene: TRBJ1-1; v_gene: TRBV2; CDR3aa: CANILMKGRTEAFF; CDR3nt: TGTGCCAACATCCTAATGAAGGGGAGGACTGAAGCTTTCTTT
len: 13; d_gene: NA; abundance: many; j_gene: TRBJ1-6; v_gene: TRBV2; CDR3aa: CASRAVYNSPLHF; CDR3nt: TGTGCCAGCCGGGCGGTCTATAATTCACCCCTCCACTTT
len: 15; d_gene: NA; abundance: many; j_gene: TRBJ2-1; v_gene: TRBV5-1; CDR3aa: CASSLGTGSYNEQFF; CDR3nt: TGCGCCAGCAGCTTGGGGACCGGCTCCTACAATGAGCAGTTCTTC
len: 12; d_gene: NA; abundance: many; j_gene: TRBJ1-2; v_gene: TRBV11-2; CDR3aa: CASSLNTDGYTF; CDR3nt: TGTGCCAGCAGCTTAAACACAGACGGCTACACCTTC
len: 13; d_gene: NA; abundance: many; j_gene: TRBJ1-6; v_gene: TRBV5-1; CDR3aa: CASSLAGFSPLHF; CDR3nt: TGCGCCAGCAGCTTGGCAGGGTTTTCACCCCTCCACTTT
len: 16; d_gene: TRBD2; abundance: few; j_gene: TRBJ2-3; v_gene: TRBV4-2; CDR3aa: CASSAGLAGGGDTQYF; CDR3nt: TGTGCCAGCAGCGCGGGACTAGCGGGGGGGGGAGATACGCAGTATTTT
len: 12; d_gene: TRBD1; abundance: NA; j_gene: TRBJ1-2; v_gene: TRBV19; CDR3aa: CATGQGAVGYTF; CDR3nt: TGTGCCACCGGACAGGGGGCTGTCGGCTACACCTTC
len: 13; d_gene: TRBD1; abundance: many; j_gene: TRBJ1-1; v_gene: TRBV2; CDR3aa: CASRIDRASPAFF; CDR3nt: TGTGCCAGCAGAATCGACAGGGCAAGTCCAGCTTTCTTT
len: 14; d_gene: TRBD1; abundance: many; j_gene: TRBJ2-7; v_gene: TRBV6-1; CDR3aa: CASRGTGDSYEQYF; CDR3nt: TGTGCCAGCAGAGGGACAGGGGACTCCTACGAGCAGTACTTC
len: 13; d_gene: NA; abundance: many; j_gene: TRBJ1-2; v_gene: TRBV2; CDR3aa: CASSEEGGYGYTF; CDR3nt: TGTGCCAGCAGTGAAGAGGGGGGCTATGGCTACACCTTC
len: 15; d_gene: TRBD1; abundance: once; j_gene: TRBJ1-5; v_gene: TRBV6-2/TRBV6-3; CDR3aa: CASSETGGGRQPQHF; CDR3nt: TGTGCCAGCAGCGAGACAGGGGGCGGTCGGCAGCCCCAGCATTTT
len: 15; d_gene: TRBD2; abundance: many; j_gene: TRBJ2-7; v_gene: TRBV18; CDR3aa: CASSPGLAVSYEQYF; CDR3nt: TGTGCCAGCTCACCCGGCCTAGCGGTTTCCTACGAGCAGTACTTC
len: 16; d_gene: TRBD2; abundance: many; j_gene: TRBJ2-1; v_gene: TRBV5-1; CDR3aa: CASRVYSGRAGNEQFF; CDR3nt: TGCGCCAGCAGGGTTTATAGCGGGAGGGCCGGGAATGAGCAGTTCTTC
len: 15; d_gene: TRBD1; abundance: many; j_gene: TRBJ1-4; v_gene: TRBV2; CDR3aa: CASSSQGGAYEKLFF; CDR3nt: TGTGCCAGCAGTAGTCAAGGGGGCGCGTACGAAAAACTGTTTTTT
len: 17; d_gene: TRBD2; abundance: NA; j_gene: TRBJ2-5; v_gene: TRBV7-9; CDR3aa: CASSSGHTSGRGETQYF; CDR3nt: TGTGCCAGCAGCTCGGGACATACTAGCGGGAGGGGGGAGACCCAGTACTTC
len: 11; d_gene: NA; abundance: many; j_gene: TRBJ2-7; v_gene: TRBV7-2; CDR3aa: CASSLVNEQYF; CDR3nt: TGTGCCAGCAGCTTGGTCAACGAGCAGTACTTC
len: 12; d_gene: NA; abundance: many; j_gene: TRBJ2-1; v_gene: TRBV20-1; CDR3aa: CSASLFYNEQFF; CDR3nt: TGCAGTGCTAGTCTGTTCTACAATGAGCAGTTCTTC
len: 16; d_gene: NA; abundance: many; j_gene: TRBJ1-1; v_gene: TRBV12-3/TRBV12-4; CDR3aa: CASRPGPGGVNTEAFF; CDR3nt: TGTGCCAGCAGACCCGGGCCGGGGGGAGTGAACACTGAAGCTTTCTTT
len: 17; d_gene: NA; abundance: many; j_gene: TRBJ1-2; v_gene: TRBV28; CDR3aa: CASTLAAGAREDGGYTF; CDR3nt: TGTGCCAGCACCTTAGCTGCGGGGGCCAGGGAGGATGGTGGCTACACCTTC
len: 15; d_gene: TRBD1; abundance: many; j_gene: TRBJ1-5; v_gene: TRBV7-6; CDR3aa: CASSQGTGVGQPQHF; CDR3nt: TGTGCCAGCAGCCAGGGGACAGGGGTTGGCCAGCCCCAGCATTTT
len: 12; d_gene: TRBD1; abundance: few; j_gene: TRBJ2-5; v_gene: TRBV15; CDR3aa: CATGYRGETQYF; CDR3nt: TGTGCCACCGGTTACAGGGGGGAGACCCAGTACTTC
len: 18; d_gene: TRBD2; abundance: many; j_gene: TRBJ2-3; v_gene: TRBV4-2; CDR3aa: CASSRAGAGGLHTDTQYF; CDR3nt: TGTGCCAGCAGCCGCGCGGGGGCGGGAGGGCTCCACACAGATACGCAGTATTTT
len: 15; d_gene: NA; abundance: many; j_gene: TRBJ2-3; v_gene: TRBV7-2; CDR3aa: CASRAAGVLTDTQYF; CDR3nt: TGTGCCAGCAGGGCCGCCGGGGTTCTCACAGATACGCAGTATTTT
len: 15; d_gene: TRBD2; abundance: NA; j_gene: TRBJ2-5; v_gene: TRBV19; CDR3aa: CASSIAGGPTETQYF; CDR3nt: TGTGCCAGTAGTATAGCGGGGGGGCCAACAGAGACCCAGTACTTC
len: 16; d_gene: NA; abundance: many; j_gene: TRBJ2-1; v_gene: TRBV29-1; CDR3aa: CSVDEWDSQAANEQFF; CDR3nt: TGCAGCGTTGATGAATGGGACTCCCAAGCCGCCAATGAGCAGTTCTTC
len: 19; d_gene: NA; abundance: many; j_gene: TRBJ2-1; v_gene: TRBV20-1; CDR3aa: CSARVGWAGIVLSYNEQFF; CDR3nt: TGCAGTGCTAGAGTCGGCTGGGCGGGAATTGTTCTCTCCTACAATGAGCAGTTCTTC
len: 18; d_gene: TRBD1; abundance: few; j_gene: TRBJ2-6; v_gene: TRBV6-6; CDR3aa: CASSYSWDRGSGANVLTF; CDR3nt: TGTGCCAGCAGTTACTCCTGGGACAGGGGTTCGGGGGCCAACGTCCTGACTTTC
len: 13; d_gene: NA; abundance: NA; j_gene: TRBJ2-7; v_gene: TRBV12-3/TRBV12-4; CDR3aa: CASTWDSYYEQYF; CDR3nt: TGTGCCAGCACCTGGGACTCTTACTACGAGCAGTACTTC
len: 13; d_gene: NA; abundance: few; j_gene: TRBJ1-3; v_gene: TRBV19; CDR3aa: CASMTGSGNTIYF; CDR3nt: TGTGCCAGTATGACAGGCTCTGGAAACACCATATATTTT
len: 15; d_gene: NA; abundance: many; j_gene: TRBJ1-2; v_gene: TRBV28; CDR3aa: CASSLVPANRYGYTF; CDR3nt: TGTGCCAGCAGTTTGGTCCCCGCCAATCGCTATGGCTACACCTTC
len: 16; d_gene: NA; abundance: many; j_gene: TRBJ2-3; v_gene: TRBV7-8; CDR3aa: CASSFPDSPNTDTQYF; CDR3nt: TGTGCCAGCAGCTTTCCCGACAGTCCTAACACAGATACGCAGTATTTT
len: 15; d_gene: TRBD2; abundance: many; j_gene: TRBJ2-5; v_gene: TRBV20-1; CDR3aa: CSARDPTSAQETQYF; CDR3nt: TGCAGTGCTAGAGACCCAACTAGCGCACAAGAGACCCAGTACTTC
len: 14; d_gene: NA; abundance: NA; j_gene: TRBJ1-5; v_gene: TRBV6-2/TRBV6-3; CDR3aa: CASSTGTPNQPQHF; CDR3nt: TGTGCCAGCAGCACCGGGACACCAAATCAGCCCCAGCATTTT
len: 15; d_gene: NA; abundance: NA; j_gene: TRBJ1-4; v_gene: TRBV15; CDR3aa: CATSRDHSPNEKLFF; CDR3nt: TGTGCCACCAGCAGAGATCACAGCCCGAATGAAAAACTGTTTTTT
len: 18; d_gene: TRBD1; abundance: many; j_gene: TRBJ2-6; v_gene: TRBV18; CDR3aa: CASSPKGTGGSGANVLTF; CDR3nt: TGTGCCAGCTCACCAAAAGGGACAGGGGGTTCTGGGGCCAACGTCCTGACTTTC
len: 19; d_gene: TRBD2; abundance: NA; j_gene: TRBJ2-3; v_gene: TRBV7-2; CDR3aa: CASSVGLAGGSPLADTQYF; CDR3nt: TGTGCCAGCAGCGTGGGACTAGCGGGAGGAAGTCCCCTCGCAGATACGCAGTATTTT
len: 13; d_gene: NA; abundance: many; j_gene: TRBJ2-7; v_gene: TRBV9; CDR3aa: CASSVDFSYEQYF; CDR3nt: TGTGCCAGCAGCGTCGATTTTAGCTACGAGCAGTACTTC
len: 12; d_gene: TRBD1; abundance: many; j_gene: TRBJ1-1; v_gene: TRBV29-1; CDR3aa: CSEGQGYTEAFF; CDR3nt: TGCAGCGAGGGACAGGGGTACACTGAAGCTTTCTTT
len: 11; d_gene: NA; abundance: many; j_gene: TRBJ1-1; v_gene: TRBV18; CDR3aa: CASSQGTEAFF; CDR3nt: TGTGCCAGCTCACAGGGTACTGAAGCTTTCTTT
len: 15; d_gene: NA; abundance: NA; j_gene: TRBJ1-3; v_gene: TRBV24-1; CDR3aa: CATSDGYSSADTIYF; CDR3nt: TGTGCCACCAGTGATGGGTACTCCTCGGCGGACACCATATATTTT
len: 13; d_gene: NA; abundance: many; j_gene: TRBJ2-7; v_gene: TRBV15; CDR3aa: CATSENYAYEQYF; CDR3nt: TGTGCCACCAGCGAGAACTATGCCTACGAGCAGTACTTC
len: 13; d_gene: NA; abundance: many; j_gene: TRBJ1-5; v_gene: TRBV20-1; CDR3aa: CSASDRQHQPQHF; CDR3nt: TGCAGTGCTAGTGATCGACAGCATCAGCCCCAGCATTTT
len: 13; d_gene: NA; abundance: NA; j_gene: TRBJ2-1; v_gene: TRBV11-2; CDR3aa: CASRHLRSYEQFF; CDR3nt: TGTGCCAGCAGACACTTGCGTTCCTATGAGCAGTTCTTC
len: 15; d_gene: TRBD1; abundance: many; j_gene: TRBJ2-7; v_gene: TRBV4-1; CDR3aa: CASSQGTGQTYEQYF; CDR3nt: TGCGCCAGCAGCCAAGGGACAGGGCAAACCTACGAGCAGTACTTC